One sample yielded the 16 T cell receptor beta chains listed below, sequenced in a study of T cells in Graves' hyperthyroidism and ophthalmopathy. Amplified TCR beta CDR3 regions derived from RNA transcripts. First-round RT-PCR of the TCR CDR3 relied on the HTBI primer set. TCRdb passed the multiplex PCR reads through MiXCR, listing each CDR3 protein once. Of a few hundred thousand distinct CDR3 sequences in the sample, more than 12% were seen once. The sequenced sample was blood. The receptor set was obtained from a woman under 40 with Graves' hyperthyroidism.

This clonotype has a count of ten or more. The CDR3 DNA follows: TGTGCCACCAGTGACCCGAGGTGGGGCTACATGGGTGAGCAGTTCTTC. Translated: CATSDPRWGYMGEQFF. V is TRBV24-1 and J is TRBJ2-1; perhaps TRBD1 as D (5 bases). This CDR3 is built from 16 residues. Germline lookup yields CDR1 KGHDR and CDR2 SFDVKD. V was cut by 4 bases and J by 9 bases, with 21 bases left in between.

At least ten counts were recorded for this clonotype. This chain joins TRBV20-1 and TRBJ1-5, with TRBD1 identical over 9 bases. The germline V gene encodes CDR1 DFQATT and CDR2 SNEGSKA (reference sequence). The CDR3 runs 17 residues. Trimming cost V 6 bases and J 0 bases; bases outside gene matches: 12. CDR3 amino acids: CSADGDRGVYSNQPQHF. The CDR3 DNA sequence: TGCAGTGCCGATGGCGACAGGGGGGTATATAGCAATCAGCCCCAGCATTTT.

This clonotype has at least ten counts. V usage is TRBV6-5 and J usage is TRBJ2-4, with a weak D call TRBD1 (7 bases). This CDR3 has 16 residues. Trimming took 2 bases from V and 2 from J, leaving 13 bases between them. CDR1 and CDR2 from the germline V gene are MNHEY and SVGAGI. CDR3 nucleotides: TGTGCCAGCAGTTACGGTGGAGGGGGCACCAAAAACATTCAGTACTTC. Translation gives CASSYGGGGTKNIQYF.

This clonotype was observed a few times. The genes are TRBV2 and TRBJ1-5, with 7 bases fitting TRBD1. The CDR3 length is 15 residues. The trim removed 7 bases at V and 4 bases at J, leaving 10 bases unmatched. Germline CDR1 reads SNHLY; CDR2 reads FYNNEI. The CDR3 nucleotides read TGTGCCAGCAAGATCCAGGGGGACCATAATCAGCCCCAGCATTTT. Encoded protein: CASKIQGDHNQPQHF. Drawing the rest from reference TRBV2 and TRBJ1-5, the complete variable domain is EPEVTQTPSHQVTQMGQEVILRCVPISNHLYFYWYRQILGQKVEFLVSFYNNEISEKSEIFDDQFSVERPDGSNFTLKIRSTKLEDSAMYFCASKIQGDHNQPQHFGDGTRLSIL.

The DNA of the CDR3 is TGTGCCATCAGTGGGCCCCGTAGCACCGGGGAGCTGTTTTTT. It is translated as CAISGPRSTGELFF. This chain links TRBV10-3 with TRBJ2-2; D not resolved. The CDR3 consists of 14 residues. V shed 4 bases and J shed 4 bases, with 10 bases lying between them. Per germline, CDR1 ENHRY and CDR2 SYGVKD.

The chain combines TRBV10-1 with TRBJ2-1; 11 nucleotides agree with TRBD2. The CDR3 spans 16 residues. Per the germline V gene, CDR1 is WNHNN and CDR2 is SYGVQD (reference sequence). The trim removed 0 bases at V and 9 bases at J, leaving 7 bases unmatched. CDR3: CASSESTSGSSREQFF. The CDR3 nucleotides read TGCGCCAGCAGTGAGTCTACTAGCGGGAGTTCACGTGAGCAGTTCTTC.

The J gene is TRBJ1-1, the V gene TRBV20-1; D is perhaps TRBD1 (5 bases). The germline V gene encodes CDR1 DFQATT and CDR2 SNEGSKA (reference sequence). V lost 3 bases and J lost 6, with 11 bases in between. There are 12 residues in the CDR3. Written as DNA, the CDR3 is TGCAGTGCTAGGGGGGGAGTGTCTGAAGCTTTCTTT. Translation: CSARGGVSEAFF.

The chain combines TRBV5-1 with TRBJ2-2; D not resolved. The germline gives CDR1 SGHRS, CDR2 YFSETQ. The ends were cut back, 0 bases at V and 3 bases at J, with 12 bases in the middle. This CDR3 comprises 16 residues. DNA for the CDR3: TGCGCCAGCAGCTTGGTGAGGAGTGTGGACACCGGGGAGCTGTTTTTT. Protein sequence: CASSLVRSVDTGELFF.

This clonotype has a count of ten or more. V usage is TRBV5-6 and J usage is TRBJ1-1; 10 bases are a match to TRBD1. With V trimmed by 3 bases and J by 3 bases, 14 bases remained unmatched. CDR1 is SGHDT and CDR2 is YYEEEE in the germline V gene. The CDR3 extends over 18 amino acids. The DNA of the CDR3 is TGTGCCAGCAGCTCGACCCGGGACAGGGGACTAACCTACACTGAAGCTTTCTTT. It is translated as CASSSTRDRGLTYTEAFF. Based on the CDR3 plus reference TRBV5-6 and TRBJ1-1, the full variable domain is DAGVTQSPTHLIKTRGQQVTLRCSPKSGHDTVSWYQQALGQGPQFIFQYYEEEERQRGNFPDRFSGHQFPNYSSELNVNALLLGDSALYLCASSSTRDRGLTYTEAFFGQGTRLTVV.

The sample holds many counts of this clonotype. V usage is TRBV13 and J usage is TRBJ2-1; D gene uncertain. V was shortened by 5 bases and J by 0 bases, with 14 bases between the two germline ends. The V gene's germline CDR1 is PRHDT and CDR2 FYEKMQ (reference sequence). CDR3 length equals 16 residues. CDR3 sequence reads: CASSPTPSPSYNEQFF. In DNA form, the CDR3 reads TGTGCCAGCAGCCCCACTCCTAGTCCCTCCTACAATGAGCAGTTCTTC.

Points on this clonotype: The junction and the germline gene differ at one end; a read error may be behind it. This sequence joins TRBV27 and TRBJ2-3; D is ambiguous. CDR1 and CDR2 from the germline V gene are MNHEY and SMNVEV (reference sequence). The CDR3 is 12 residues long. CDR3 loop: CASSPSGDAQYF. CDR3 in DNA: TGTGCCAGCAGTCCCTCAGGAGATGCGCAGTATTTT.

V gene TRBV24-1 combines with J gene TRBJ2-7; maybe TRBD1 (6 bases). The CDR3 runs to 12 residues. The germline V and J ends were trimmed by 9 bases and 7 bases, with 15 bases remaining between them. The germline V gene encodes CDR1 KGHDR and CDR2 SFDVKD. The CDR3 spells CATSDSSEEQYF. The CDR3 DNA is TGTGCCACCTCGGACAGTTCTGAAGAGCAGTACTTC.

There are a few counts of this clonotype. This rearrangement joins TRBV10-3 to TRBJ1-1, with TRBD1 identical over 8 bases. The CDR3 runs to 12 residues. The trim removed 4 bases at V and 10 bases at J, leaving 5 bases unmatched. In germline, CDR1 is ENHRY, CDR2 SYGVKD. In DNA, the CDR3 is TGTGCCATCAGTGCGGGACAGGATGCAGCTTTCTTT. This sequence encodes CAISAGQDAAFF.

Ten or more counts support this clonotype. The V call is TRBV10-1, the J call TRBJ2-1, with 11 bases aligning to TRBD2. Germline V lookup: CDR1 WNHNN, CDR2 SYGVQD (reference sequence). V gave up 4 bases and J gave up 5 bases; unmatched junction bases: 4. This CDR3 has 15 residues. As DNA, the CDR3 is TGCGCCAGCAGTGGACCGGGACTAGCGGACAATGAGCAGTTCTTC. It translates to CASSGPGLADNEQFF.

This clonotype was seen many times. The J gene is TRBJ1-1, the V gene TRBV5-1; 9 positions agree with TRBD1. From germline, CDR1 is SGHRS and CDR2 YFSETQ. V lost 3 bases to trimming and J lost 5 bases; unmatched junction nucleotides: 11. The CDR3 is 16 amino acids. CDR3 DNA: TGCGCCAGCAGCTCAACCGGGACAGGGTTAATTACTGAAGCTTTCTTT. Its translation: CASSSTGTGLITEAFF.

This clonotype was seen at least ten times. The chain recombines TRBV12-3 or TRBV12-4 with TRBJ2-1; 15 nucleotides line up with TRBD2. The length of the CDR3 is 15 residues. With V trimmed by 6 bases and J by 8 bases, 5 bases remained unmatched. Here the CDR3 reads CASSEGLAGGDEQFF. Here the CDR3 DNA reads TGTGCCAGCAGCGAGGGACTAGCGGGAGGCGATGAGCAGTTCTTC.